These 20 T cell receptor beta chains came from one sample sequenced in a study of OX40 agonist ivuxolimab in advanced cancers. Libraries were prepared by immunoSEQ multiplex PCR; TCRdb keeps only in-frame clonotypes and omits some of them. The sample has around 53,000 clones; almost 90% are singletons. Material: CD4+ or CD8+ T cells sorted from blood, obtained in a trial of the OX40 agonist ivuxolimab. These receptors originate from an adult with an advanced solid tumor such as melanoma, head and neck, liver or kidney cancer.

This rearrangement joins TRBV2 to TRBJ1-5; a weak D match, TRBD1 (6 bases). The CDR3 has 15 residues. Trimming removed 6 bases from V and 0 bases from J, with 12 bases in between. Germline V gene data show CDR1 as SNHLY and CDR2 as FYNNEI. The DNA of the CDR3 is TGTGCCAGCAGGGGGACAACAGCTAGCAATCAGCCCCAGCATTTT. Encoded protein: CASRGTTASNQPQHF.

The CDR3 sequence: CASSFDNGGYTF. CDR3 DNA: TGTGCCAGCAGTTTCGACAATGGCGGCTACACCTTC. The chain combines TRBV7-9 with TRBJ1-2; no clear D gene. Germline V lookup: CDR1 SEHNR, CDR2 FQNEAQ (reference sequence). V was pared by 6 bases and J by 8 bases, with 13 bases between. The CDR3 loop spans 12 amino acids. Looking up the rest from reference TRBV7-9 and TRBJ1-2 gives the full variable domain: DTGVSQNPRHKITKRGQNVTFRCDPISEHNRLYWYRQTLGQGPEFLTYFQNEAQLEKSRLLSDRFSAERPKGSFSTLEIQRTEQGDSAMYLCASSFDNGGYTFGSGTRLTVV.

The rearrangement uses TRBV2 and TRBJ1-5; 8 positions agree with TRBD1. The ends lost 7 bases at V and 6 bases at J; junction bases unmatched: 11. In germline, CDR1 is SNHLY, CDR2 FYNNEI. The CDR3 contains 15 residues. CDR3 protein: CASKREQGAGQPQHF. The CDR3 DNA reads TGTGCCAGCAAAAGGGAGCAGGGGGCTGGTCAGCCCCAGCATTTT.

The chain couples TRBV5-1 to TRBJ1-1; D not certain. The CDR3 is 14 amino acids. Germline V gives CDR1 SGHRS, CDR2 YFSETQ. V was trimmed by 0 bases and J by 1 base, leaving 7 bases between them. For the CDR3, the DNA is TGCGCCAGCAGCTTGGTTCCGGGGAACACTGAAGCTTTCTTT. Protein product: CASSLVPGNTEAFF.

The V call is TRBV27, the J call TRBJ1-5, with D tentatively TRBD1 (6 bases). CDR3 size: 13 residues. Trimming took 5 bases from V and 5 from J, leaving 10 bases between them. CDR1 and CDR2 (germline): MNHEY, SMNVEV (reference sequence). The CDR3 here is CASSLRQDQPQHF. The CDR3 DNA reads TGTGCCAGCAGTCTTCGACAGGATCAGCCCCAGCATTTT.

The chain has TRBV7-9 and TRBJ2-5; 8 bases fit TRBD1. Germline V gene data show CDR1 as SEHNR and CDR2 as FQNEAQ (reference sequence). J gave up 5 bases and V 2 bases, and 10 bases lay outside the gene matches. The CDR3 loop spans 16 amino acids. The CDR3 region has the DNA TGTGCCAGCAGCTTATCTCCTTTGACAGGGGAGGAGACCCAGTACTTC. The encoded protein is CASSLSPLTGEETQYF.

This chain joins TRBV27 and TRBJ1-2; no clear D. The germline V and J ends were trimmed by 7 bases and 3 bases, with 24 bases remaining between them. CDR3 length: 17 amino acids. CDR1 and CDR2 from the germline V gene are MNHEY and SMNVEV (reference sequence). The CDR3 DNA follows: TGTGCCAGCAAAGTAAACCGTGGTCTCGGCGCCGACTATGGCTACACCTTC. Translation gives CASKVNRGLGADYGYTF.

The J gene is TRBJ2-7, the V gene TRBV6-5; D possibly corresponds to TRBD2 (5 bases). The germline V gene encodes CDR1 MNHEY and CDR2 SVGAGI. The CDR3 has 15 amino acids. The V end was cut by 0 bases, the J end by 0 bases, with 9 bases between. CDR3 DNA: TGTGCCAGCAGTTACTCGAGGCGGGTCTCCTACGAGCAGTACTTC. Protein product: CASSYSRRVSYEQYF.

The chain combines TRBV19 with TRBJ2-3, with D possibly TRBD2 on 6 matching bases. The length of the CDR3 is 13 residues. From germline, CDR1 is LNHDA and CDR2 SQIVND (reference sequence). Trimming shortened V by 6 bases and J by 4 bases, and 11 bases separated the two germline ends. The CDR3 sequence is CASRAGSADTQYF. The CDR3 coding sequence is TGTGCCAGTAGGGCGGGGAGCGCAGATACGCAGTATTTT.

V is TRBV2 and J is TRBJ1-2; D is ambiguous. The CDR3 covers 13 residues. Germline loops: CDR1 SNHLY, CDR2 FYNNEI. V lost 1 base to trimming and J lost 1 base, with 4 bases between them. The CDR3 DNA reads TGTGCCAGCAGTGAAGGCAGTAACTATGGCTACACCTTC. This codes for CASSEGSNYGYTF.

The chain combines TRBV9 with TRBJ2-5, with a possible D match to TRBD2 (5 bases). CDR3 length equals 14 residues. CDR1 and CDR2 (germline): SGDLS, YYNGEE. V was clipped by 1 base and J by 3 bases, with 10 bases between them. CDR3 sequence reads: CASSVRPGKETQYF. The CDR3 DNA is TGTGCCAGCAGCGTACGACCGGGGAAAGAGACCCAGTACTTC.

This clone has more than one count but fewer than ten. The chain is built from TRBV6-5 and TRBJ2-2; TRBD2 is a possible D gene (6 bases). V gave up 6 bases and J gave up 4 bases, with 12 bases separating them. Germline CDR1 is MNHEY and CDR2 is SVGAGI. This CDR3 has 14 amino acids. CDR3 DNA: TGTGCCAGCAGGATAGCGGAAAGCACCGGGGAGCTGTTTTTT. Its protein is CASRIAESTGELFF.

Only a few counts were recorded for this clone. This rearrangement joins TRBV10-1 to TRBJ2-1, with TRBD2 matching 8 bases. CDR1 is WNHNN and CDR2 is SYGVQD in the germline V gene (reference sequence). The CDR3 loop spans 14 amino acids. V lost 3 bases and J lost 6; bases outside the gene matches: 4. The CDR3 here is CASSESGSPNEQFF. The CDR3, as DNA: TGCGCCAGCAGTGAAAGCGGGAGTCCCAATGAGCAGTTCTTC.

The chain joins TRBV6-1 to TRBJ1-1; D gene uncertain. V gave up 7 bases and J gave up 3 bases, with 12 bases separating them. CDR1 is MNHNS and CDR2 is SASEGT in the germline V gene. This CDR3 is 13 amino acids long. CDR3 sequence: CASNSAVDTEAFF. CDR3 nucleotide sequence: TGTGCCAGCAACAGTGCGGTGGACACTGAAGCTTTCTTT.

The J gene is TRBJ2-5, the V gene TRBV18; 7 nucleotides match TRBD1. The germline V gene has CDR1 KGHSH and CDR2 LQKENI. CDR3 length: 15 amino acids. The V gene end was trimmed by 5 bases and the J gene end by 1 base; junction bases not matched to a gene: 7. The CDR3 protein is CASSARRDSQETQYF. For the CDR3, the DNA is TGTGCCAGCTCAGCAAGAAGGGACAGCCAAGAGACCCAGTACTTC.

This clone is a singleton in its sample. The chain recombines TRBV28 with TRBJ1-4; 8 bases agree with TRBD1. V lost 6 bases and J lost 10; bases outside the gene matches: 13. The germline V gene encodes CDR1 MDHEN and CDR2 SYDVKM. This CDR3 region has 15 residues. DNA of the CDR3: TGTGCCAGCAGCTTTCGGACAGGGAAGGGGGTAAAACTGTTTTTT. It yields the protein CASSFRTGKGVKLFF.

The J gene is TRBJ2-5, the V gene TRBV7-9; 7 bases align to TRBD2. CDR3 length: 14 residues. Germline V gene sequence: CDR1 SEHNR, CDR2 FQNEAQ (reference sequence). V lost 5 bases to trimming and J lost 4 bases; unmatched junction nucleotides: 7. CDR3 loop: CASSPRLAPETQYF. CDR3 sequence (DNA): TGTGCCAGCAGCCCGCGACTAGCTCCAGAGACCCAGTACTTC.

The chain links TRBV11-2 to TRBJ2-7, with D possibly TRBD1 on 6 matching bases. The V gene lost 2 bases and the J gene lost 1 base, with 9 bases spanning the gap. The CDR3 contains 14 residues. Germline assignment: CDR1 SGHAT and CDR2 FQNNGV. The CDR3 spells CASSLNGQSYEQYF. CDR3 in DNA: TGTGCCAGCAGCTTAAACGGACAGTCCTACGAGCAGTACTTC.

The rearrangement links TRBV10-1 to TRBJ2-3; D is unclear. Germline V gives CDR1 WNHNN, CDR2 SYGVQD (reference sequence). Trimming took off 2 bases at V and 3 bases at J, with 12 bases between the two ends. The CDR3 contains 15 residues. This chain's CDR3 is CASSETTTRTDTQYF. The CDR3, as DNA: TGCGCCAGCAGTGAGACCACCACGAGGACAGATACGCAGTATTTT.

The genes are TRBV6-6 and TRBJ2-7; 12 nucleotides line up with TRBD1. The germline V gene encodes CDR1 MNHNY and CDR2 SVGAGI (reference sequence). This CDR3 has 15 residues. V shed 0 bases, J shed 7 bases, and the junction held 4 bases outside the gene matches. CDR3 residues: CASSYSGTGGVEQYF. The CDR3 DNA sequence: TGTGCCAGCAGTTACTCGGGGACAGGGGGCGTGGAGCAGTACTTC.